Sample share makes the clone carrying this T cell receptor beta chain medium-sized. The record originates from a study of sequential checkpoint blockade in melanoma. Study background: Twenty-two patients had matched tumor biopsies before treatment and at week 13 after nivolumab or ipilimumab alone.

Germline CDR1 SGDLS, CDR2 YYNGEE. J gave up 14 bases and V 6 bases, and 11 bases lay outside the gene matches. The CDR3 is made up of 13 amino acids. The data were produced by immunoSEQ multiplex PCR, yet TCRdb's version contains in-frame clones alone and is incomplete. The sample gives 1,500 to 2,000 clones, roughly 19% of which show up once; 13% is in the top ten. The treatment was: randomized to nivolumab then ipilimumab (arm A) or the reverse (arm B). Sequencing was performed on tumor tissue (inferred from file names), taken from a patient given nivolumab and ipilimumab in sequence. This TCR came from a human donor with melanoma. The chain has TRBV9 and TRBJ1-6; 7 bases align to TRBD1. DNA for the CDR3: TGTGCCAGCACCCCCACAGGGGCCCCCTCCCTCCACTTT. Translation: CASTPTGAPSLHF.